The 12 T cell receptor beta chains reported below all come from one sample, sequenced in a study of cytomegalovirus exposure and HLA in healthy donors. The PCR contained 60 Vbeta and 13 Jbeta primers. Clones were read by immunoSEQ multiplex PCR, and TCRdb kept only the in-frame ones, dropping some. The sample carries some 130,000 clones, 80% recorded once. Material for sequencing was PBMCs. The receptors derive from a man aged 25 to 40 in good health and CMV-seronegative.

This chain's CDR3 is CASSAGTSGGEQYF. The CDR3 region has the DNA TGTGCCAGCAGCGCCGGGACTAGCGGGGGCGAGCAGTACTTC. This chain joins TRBV25-1 and TRBJ2-7; 14 bases align to TRBD2. The junction had 4 bases not matched to a gene; V was cut back by 6 bases and J by 6 bases. The CDR3 has 14 residues. CDR1 is MGHDK and CDR2 is SYGVNS in the germline V gene.

This chain connects TRBV28 to TRBJ1-2, with 9 bases that match TRBD1. CDR1 MDHEN and CDR2 SYDVKM come from the germline V gene. With 5 bases clipped from V and 5 bases from J, the junction kept 9 bases outside the gene matches. The CDR3 has 15 residues. CDR3 in DNA: TGTGCCAGCAGTCCAGTCCGGGACAGGGAATATGGCTACACCTTC. Protein sequence: CASSPVRDREYGYTF.

This chain uses TRBV7-8 with TRBJ2-5, with 12 positions matching TRBD2. The CDR3 consists of 17 residues. V was clipped by 0 bases and J by 5 bases; unmatched bases: 7. Germline lookup yields CDR1 SGHVS and CDR2 FQNEAQ. CDR3 sequence: CASSLALAGGPGETQYF. CDR3 nucleotide sequence: TGTGCCAGCAGCTTAGCCCTAGCGGGAGGGCCGGGGGAGACCCAGTACTTC. Together with reference TRBV7-8 and TRBJ2-5, the CDR3 gives the full variable domain: GAGVSQSPRYKVAKRGQDVALRCDPISGHVSLFWYQQALGQGPEFLTYFQNEAQLDKSGLPSDRFFAERPEGSVSTLKIQRTQQEDSAVYLCASSLALAGGPGETQYFGPGTRLLVL.

This clone has a handful of counts. This chain joins TRBV13 and TRBJ2-1; 7 bases match TRBD2. Germline CDR1 PRHDT, CDR2 FYEKMQ (reference sequence). The length of the CDR3 is 15 residues. The ends lost 1 base at V and 4 bases at J; junction bases unmatched: 4. CDR3 sequence reads: CASSLAGGSYNEQFF. DNA of the CDR3: TGTGCCAGCAGCTTAGCGGGAGGATCTTACAATGAGCAGTTCTTC.

The chain joins TRBV9 to TRBJ2-1; 9 nucleotides line up with TRBD2. This CDR3 comprises 17 residues. V was pared by 3 bases and J by 0 bases, with 7 bases of the junction left unmatched. Germline V gives CDR1 SGDLS, CDR2 YYNGEE. In nucleotides, the CDR3 is TGTGCCAGCAGCGGGTCACTAGCGGGTAGCTCCTACAATGAGCAGTTCTTC. Translation: CASSGSLAGSSYNEQFF. The whole variable domain, filled in from reference TRBV9 and TRBJ2-1, reads DSGVTQTPKHLITATGQRVTLRCSPRSGDLSVYWYQQSLDQGLQFLIQYYNGEERAKGNILERFSAQQFPDLHSELNLSSLELGDSALYFCASSGSLAGSSYNEQFFGPGTRLTVL.

This chain uses TRBV6-5 with TRBJ2-7; 8 bases align to TRBD1. The CDR3 extends over 13 amino acids. V dropped 6 bases and J dropped 5; count of bases not matched to a gene: 6. Germline V gene data show CDR1 as MNHEY and CDR2 as SVGAGI. CDR3 sequence reads: CASSETGVNEQYF. The CDR3 bases are TGTGCCAGCAGCGAGACAGGGGTGAACGAGCAGTACTTC.

This clone came up once. The chain couples TRBV30 to TRBJ1-5, with D possibly TRBD1 on 6 matching bases. Deletions cut 3 bases from V and 2 bases from J, with 8 bases between. This CDR3 is 13 amino acids long. Germline V gene lookup returns CDR1 GTSNPN and CDR2 SVGIG (reference sequence). The CDR3, as DNA: TGTGCCTGGAGCCGACAGGGCAATCAGCCCCAGCATTTT. Protein sequence: CAWSRQGNQPQHF.

The V call is TRBV27, the J call TRBJ2-7; 13 nucleotides agree with TRBD2. The CDR3 runs to 14 residues. Germline-derived CDR1 and CDR2 are MNHEY and SMNVEV (reference sequence). Germline trimming cut 4 bases from V and 6 bases from J; bases unmatched to any gene: 3. As DNA, the CDR3 is TGTGCCAGCAGTTCGGGACTAGCGGGATGCGAGCAGTACTTC. It codes for CASSSGLAGCEQYF.

CDR3 region: CASSLNRGVEKLFF. CDR3 DNA: TGTGCCAGCAGCTTAAACAGGGGCGTTGAAAAACTGTTTTTT. This chain links TRBV7-9 with TRBJ1-4, with TRBD1 matching over 7 bases. This CDR3 comprises 14 residues. Trimming took 2 bases from V and 7 from J; bases not matched to a gene: 4. Germline CDR1 reads SEHNR; CDR2 reads FQNEAQ (reference sequence).

A note on this clone: In the same sample, other DNA sequences code for this CDR3. The J gene is TRBJ2-1, the V gene TRBV18; TRBD1 matches at 9 bases. The germline gives CDR1 KGHSH, CDR2 LQKENI. V lost 3 bases to trimming and J lost 1 base; unmatched junction nucleotides: 1. The CDR3 runs to 15 residues. Written as DNA, the CDR3 is TGTGCCAGCTCACCCGGGACAGGGTCCTACAATGAGCAGTTCTTC. The encoded protein is CASSPGTGSYNEQFF. The full variable domain, with the rest looked up from reference TRBV18 and TRBJ2-1, is NAGVMQNPRHLVRRRGQEARLRCSPMKGHSHVYWYRQLPEEGLKFMVYLQKENIIDESGMPKERFSAEFPKEGPSILRIQQVVRGDSAAYFCASSPGTGSYNEQFFGPGTRLTVL.

The CDR3 spells CASSLGLAGVFNEQYF. CDR3 sequence (DNA): TGCGCCAGCAGCTTGGGACTAGCGGGAGTTTTCAACGAGCAGTACTTC. This chain links TRBV5-1 with TRBJ2-7; 12 nucleotides line up with TRBD2. The CDR3 covers 16 residues. Trimming at V came to 0 bases and at J to 5 bases, leaving 6 bases not matched to a gene. Looked up from germline, CDR1 is SGHRS and CDR2 is YFSETQ.

V and J are TRBV28 and TRBJ1-4; D remains ambiguous. This CDR3 has 14 amino acids. V shed 8 bases and J shed 0 bases, with 10 bases lying between them. Germline-derived CDR1 and CDR2 are MDHEN and SYDVKM. The CDR3 nucleotides read TGTGCCAGCGAGGGCCAGGCAACTAATGAAAAACTGTTTTTT. Protein: CASEGQATNEKLFF.